This TCR beta chain was obtained from a study of T cell responses to AZD1222 COVID-19 vaccine. The CDR3 has 14 amino acids. Germline values: CDR1 SGHVS, CDR2 FNYEAQ. The V and J ends lost 1 base and 4 bases, in that order; junction bases with no gene match: 1. A remark on this clone: Its antigen remains unknown.

Broader study findings: Most donors were white British, females outnumbered males, and clonal diversity was possibly underestimated. Spike-specific TCR breadth and depth rose after two AZD1222 doses.

Sequencing used immunoSEQ multiplex PCR; TCRdb keeps in-frame clones, though not all of them. There are over 130,000 clones in the sample, with over 2% held by the top ten. The sample consisted of peripheral blood. This TCR was sampled from an adult in good health. This chain connects TRBV7-6 to TRBJ2-3; 8 bases align to TRBD2. The CDR3 nucleotides read TGTGCCAGCAGCTTAGGGACTAGCTCAGATACGCAGTATTTT. It specifies CASSLGTSSDTQYF.